Shown below are 32 T cell receptor beta chains from a single sample sequenced in a study of CD8 T cells in ankylosing spondylitis. Findings and caveats of the study: Ankylosing spondylitis blood seemed to carry a telltale TCR beta motif made of roughly 8 highly homologous variants.

Which antigens these TCRs recognize remains unknown. MiXCR, applied by TCRdb to the 5' RACE reads, yields one record per CDR3 protein. The top ten clones hold about 19% of a sample with 650,000 to 800,000 distinct CDR3 sequences, around 19% of them seen once. Sequenced: blood, either unsorted or a sorted T cell fraction (not recorded which). These receptors originate from a male donor with ankylosing spondylitis.

This clonotype was observed a handful of times. The chain joins TRBV19 to TRBJ1-2; D gene ambiguous. V shed 3 bases and J shed 8 bases, with 7 bases lying between them. From germline, CDR1 is LNHDA and CDR2 SQIVND (reference sequence). CDR3 length: 11 residues. The CDR3 region is CASSIKGGYTF. CDR3 DNA sequence: TGTGCCAGTAGTATTAAAGGCGGCTACACCTTC. The entire variable domain, with the rest obtained from reference TRBV19 and TRBJ1-2, is as follows: DGGITQSPKYLFRKEGQNVTLSCEQNLNHDAMYWYRQDPGQGLRLIYYSQIVNDFQKGDIAEGYSVSREKKESFPLTVTSAQKNPTAFYLCASSIKGGYTFGSGTRLTVV.

The chain carries TRBV20-1 and TRBJ1-5; 9 bases are shared with TRBD1. Trimming at V came to 3 bases and at J to 0 bases, leaving 21 bases not matched to a gene. The CDR3 loop spans 21 amino acids. Germline V CDR1 and CDR2: DFQATT, SNEGSKA (reference sequence). DNA for the CDR3: TGCAGTGCTAGGGGGACAGGGTCAAACAAGACCAGCTTATATAGCAATCAGCCCCAGCATTTT. Encoded protein: CSARGTGSNKTSLYSNQPQHF.

The chain is built from TRBV30 and TRBJ2-3, with 8 bases that match TRBD2. The CDR3 length is 12 residues. Germline V gene lookup returns CDR1 GTSNPN and CDR2 SVGIG (reference sequence). The J segment lost 12 bases and the V segment lost 3 bases, leaving 8 bases of the junction unmatched. CDR3 protein: CAWRTRLAFQYF. In DNA form, the CDR3 reads TGTGCCTGGAGGACTCGACTAGCGTTCCAGTATTTT.

The chain is built from TRBV5-1 and TRBJ2-6; D is unresolved. The germline V gene has CDR1 SGHRS and CDR2 YFSETQ. The CDR3 length is 15 residues. V lost 0 bases to trimming and J lost 2 bases, with 6 bases between them. The CDR3, as DNA: TGCGCCAGCAGCTTGGAACTGACTGGGGCCAACGTCCTGACTTTC. Its protein is CASSLELTGANVLTF.

The V gene is TRBV4-1, the J gene TRBJ2-1; 9 positions agree with TRBD2. This CDR3 has 15 residues. Trimming at V came to 2 bases and at J to 5 bases, leaving 4 bases not matched to a gene. The V gene's germline CDR1 is MGHRA and CDR2 YSYEKL. CDR3 sequence (DNA): TGCGCCAGCAGCCAATGGGTAGCGGGGGACAATGAGCAGTTCTTC. Encoded protein: CASSQWVAGDNEQFF.

The table lists this clonotype with a few counts. This chain links TRBV5-7 with TRBJ2-7, with 8 bases identical to TRBD1. Being an ORF, TRBV5-7 has a function that is uncertain. Trimming at V came to 4 bases and at J to 2 bases, leaving 20 bases not matched to a gene. CDR3 length equals 19 residues. The CDR3 region is CASSEDRDRSFIRPYEQYF. The CDR3 DNA is TGTGCCAGCAGCGAAGACCGGGACAGGTCCTTCATTCGTCCCTACGAGCAGTACTTC.

The chain uses TRBV20-1 and TRBJ2-1, with 8 positions matching TRBD2. Germline CDR1 reads DFQATT; CDR2 reads SNEGSKA (reference sequence). Unmatched junction bases numbered 12, after V lost 6 bases and J lost 5 bases. There are 15 residues in the CDR3. As DNA, the CDR3 is TGCAGTGCAAGAACTGGACTAGCAATAAACAATGAGCAGTTCTTC. Protein product: CSARTGLAINNEQFF.

J is TRBJ2-1 and V is TRBV7-3; 12 bases agree with TRBD2. The CDR3 totals 15 residues. Trimming took 4 bases from V and 6 from J; bases not matched to a gene: 4. CDR1 is SGHTA, CDR2 FQGTGA, per germline. In DNA form, the CDR3 reads TGTGCCAGCAGCTCAACTAGCGGGGGGTTCAATGAGCAGTTCTTC. It is translated as CASSSTSGGFNEQFF.

This chain uses TRBV21-1 with TRBJ1-6. TRBV21-1 represents a pseudogene. The CDR3 covers 20 residues. The CDR3 region has the DNA TGTGCCAGCAGCCTACTTCCGGTCGGGCTCCAGGGCTCCTATAATTCACCCCTCCACTTT. This codes for CASSLLPVGLQGSYNSPLHF.

This clonotype has ten or more counts. The chain combines TRBV7-9 with TRBJ2-1, with D unresolved. Germline lookup yields CDR1 SEHNR and CDR2 FQNEAQ (reference sequence). The CDR3 covers 14 residues. Trimming shortened V by 4 bases and J by 0 bases, and 7 bases separated the two germline ends. The DNA for the CDR3 is TGTGCCAGCAGCTACAGCAGCTCCTACAATGAGCAGTTCTTC. Its translation: CASSYSSSYNEQFF.

This clonotype has only a few counts. The V gene is TRBV2, the J gene TRBJ2-7; 9 bases map to TRBD2. J gave up 4 bases and V 9 bases, and 7 bases lay outside the gene matches. CDR3 length: 13 amino acids. Germline V CDR1 and CDR2: SNHLY, FYNNEI. The CDR3 reads CASALSGSYEQYF. The CDR3 DNA reads as TGTGCCAGTGCGCTTAGCGGGAGTTACGAGCAGTACTTC.

The chain recombines TRBV12-3 or TRBV12-4 with TRBJ1-4; D possibly corresponds to TRBD1 (5 bases). This CDR3 is 18 amino acids long. V shed 6 bases and J shed 6 bases, with 26 bases lying between them. DNA of the CDR3: TGTGCCAGCAGCGCCCCTGGAGTGGGGGAGGGACGCGATGAAAAACTGTTTTTT. Its translation: CASSAPGVGEGRDEKLFF.

This clonotype came up a few times. The chain uses TRBV18 and TRBJ2-7; TRBD2 might be the D (6 bases). The CDR3 consists of 15 residues. V was pared by 3 bases and J by 0 bases, with 12 bases between. Per germline, CDR1 KGHSH and CDR2 LQKENI. The CDR3 DNA reads as TGTGCCAGCTCACCGGGACTCGAAAGCTCCTACGAGCAGTACTTC. Translation: CASSPGLESSYEQYF.

There are a few counts of this clonotype. The chain uses TRBV28 and TRBJ1-6; D not resolved. CDR1 and CDR2 from the germline V gene are MDHEN and SYDVKM. There are 11 residues in the CDR3. Trimming took 5 bases from V and 7 from J, leaving 3 bases between them. The CDR3 sequence is CASSVNSPLHF. In nucleotides, the CDR3 is TGTGCCAGCAGTGTCAATTCACCCCTCCACTTT.

This rearrangement joins TRBV20-1 to TRBJ2-1; D possibly corresponds to TRBD2 (7 bases). V lost 6 bases, J lost 5 bases, and 17 bases lay in between. This CDR3 contains 14 residues. CDR1 and CDR2 (germline): DFQATT, SNEGSKA (reference sequence). The CDR3 loop is CSAIGGRLNNEQFF. CDR3 DNA sequence: TGCAGTGCCATCGGGGGGCGTTTGAACAATGAGCAGTTCTTC.

V gene TRBV7-6 combines with J gene TRBJ2-3; 7 nucleotides line up with TRBD2. The CDR3 length is 15 residues. The junction had 5 bases not matched to a gene; V was cut back by 3 bases and J by 2 bases. Germline V gene sequence: CDR1 SGHVS, CDR2 FNYEAQ. The CDR3 nucleotides read TGTGCCAGCAGCTTGCTAGCGGCCCCCACAGATACGCAGTATTTT. It specifies CASSLLAAPTDTQYF.

The chain's CDR3 is CASSRVGQVYEQYF. CDR3 DNA: TGTGCCAGCAGCCGGGTGGGACAGGTCTACGAGCAGTACTTC. J is TRBJ2-7 and V is TRBV5-5, with 8 nucleotides matching TRBD1. There are 14 residues in the CDR3. V shed 4 bases, J shed 3 bases, and the junction held 6 bases outside the gene matches. Germline V gives CDR1 SGHKS, CDR2 YYEKEE (reference sequence).

This clonotype was recorded a few times. The V and J genes are TRBV12-5 and TRBJ1-1, with a possible D match to TRBD1 (6 bases). Germline V gene lookup returns CDR1 LGHNT and CDR2 FRNRAP. Trimming took 3 bases from V and 6 from J, leaving 17 bases between them. There are 15 residues in the CDR3. Written as DNA, the CDR3 is TGTGCTAGTGGTTTTCAGGGAAGGGGGTATCCTGAAGCTTTCTTT. Translated: CASGFQGRGYPEAFF.

This chain connects TRBV6-1 to TRBJ1-3; D remains unclear. Deletions cut 8 bases from V and 3 bases from J, with 8 bases between. The CDR3 loop spans 12 amino acids. Germline lookup yields CDR1 MNHNS and CDR2 SASEGT. Written as DNA, the CDR3 is TGTGCCAGCGTAAGGGATGGAAACACCATATATTTT. Its translation: CASVRDGNTIYF.

The chain links TRBV5-1 to TRBJ2-1; either TRBD1 or TRBD2 may fit D (6 bases each). In germline, CDR1 is SGHRS, CDR2 YFSETQ. This CDR3 region has 18 residues. The V and J ends lost 4 bases and 5 bases respectively, with 25 bases between them. CDR3 bases: TGCGCCAGCAGCCCCAGGGGTGGGGGGACTCGGGGAAACAATGAGCAGTTCTTC. Its protein is CASSPRGGGTRGNNEQFF. Full variable domain (outside the CDR3, taken from reference TRBV5-1 and TRBJ2-1): KAGVTQTPRYLIKTRGQQVTLSCSPISGHRSVSWYQQTPGQGLQFLFEYFSETQRNKGNFPGRFSGRQFSNSRSEMNVSTLELGDSALYLCASSPRGGGTRGNNEQFFGPGTRLTVL.

This clonotype showed up just a few times. The chain uses TRBV19 and TRBJ2-1, with TRBD1 matching over 8 bases. The CDR3 is 17 residues long. Trimming at V came to 5 bases and at J to 7 bases, leaving 16 bases not matched to a gene. Germline V lookup: CDR1 LNHDA, CDR2 SQIVND (reference sequence). CDR3 region: CASSSDTGGLGANEQFF. DNA of the CDR3: TGTGCCAGTAGTTCAGACACAGGGGGATTAGGTGCGAATGAGCAGTTCTTC.

This CDR3 reads CSVASAVPYEQYF. The CDR3 DNA follows: TGCAGCGTTGCCAGTGCAGTACCCTACGAGCAGTACTTC. The rearrangement joins TRBV29-1 to TRBJ2-7; the D is unclear. Germline V gene data show CDR1 as SQVTM and CDR2 as ANQGSEA. This CDR3 has 13 residues. Trimming pared 4 bases from V and 2 bases from J, leaving 12 bases between.

The CDR3 sequence is CASSPRTGAGEAFF. The CDR3 DNA reads as TGTGCCAGCAGCCCCCGGACAGGGGCAGGGGAAGCTTTCTTT. The chain joins TRBV7-8 to TRBJ1-1, with TRBD1 matching 9 bases. Germline CDR1 and CDR2: SGHVS and FQNEAQ. Losses at the gene ends were 5 bases for V and 8 bases for J; bases not matched to a gene: 9. There are 14 residues in the CDR3.

The V gene is TRBV6-5, the J gene TRBJ1-1, with TRBD1 as a possible D gene (6 bases). Germline V gives CDR1 MNHEY, CDR2 SVGAGI. The germline V and J ends were trimmed by 4 bases and 5 bases, with 14 bases remaining between them. CDR3 length: 14 amino acids. CDR3 sequence (DNA): TGTGCCAGCAGTTGGGGGGCGACAGTTACTGAAGCTTTCTTT. The encoded protein is CASSWGATVTEAFF.

This clonotype has more than one count but fewer than ten. The chain uses TRBV20-1 and TRBJ2-1, with 11 bases that match TRBD2. The germline gives CDR1 DFQATT, CDR2 SNEGSKA (reference sequence). V shed 5 bases and J 6 bases; nucleotides not matched to a gene: 6. This CDR3 has 14 residues. The CDR3 here is CSASLAGGANEQFF. CDR3 nucleotide sequence: TGCAGTGCTTCGCTAGCGGGGGGTGCCAATGAGCAGTTCTTC.

This chain joins TRBV12-3 or TRBV12-4 and TRBJ2-2; 10 nucleotides line up with TRBD1. V shed 7 bases and J 2 bases; nucleotides not matched to a gene: 7. The CDR3 extends over 16 amino acids. DNA of the CDR3: TGTGCCAGCATCCCCCGGACAGGGGGAAACACCGGGGAGCTGTTTTTT. Protein sequence: CASIPRTGGNTGELFF.

The J gene is TRBJ1-1, the V gene TRBV7-6; 9 bases line up with TRBD1. Germline V gene data show CDR1 as SGHVS and CDR2 as FNYEAQ. This CDR3 has 17 residues. J lost 4 bases, V lost 4 bases, and 13 bases had no gene match. CDR3 coding DNA: TGTGCCAGCAGCTCCAACCCTACAGGGGGCAGGTCCACTGAAGCTTTCTTT. This gives the protein CASSSNPTGGRSTEAFF.

This clonotype was picked up a small number of times. The chain uses TRBV5-6 and TRBJ2-7; D is ambiguous. Trimming shortened V by 0 bases and J by 2 bases, and 9 bases separated the two germline ends. Per the germline V gene, CDR1 is SGHDT and CDR2 is YYEEEE. This CDR3 comprises 14 residues. The CDR3 DNA follows: TGTGCCAGCAGCTTGGCCCCGGTCCCCTACGAGCAGTACTTC. It encodes CASSLAPVPYEQYF. The variable domain in full, completed from reference TRBV5-6 and TRBJ2-7, reads DAGVTQSPTHLIKTRGQQVTLRCSPKSGHDTVSWYQQALGQGPQFIFQYYEEEERQRGNFPDRFSGHQFPNYSSELNVNALLLGDSALYLCASSLAPVPYEQYFGPGTRLTVT.

There are a few counts of this clonotype. This chain connects TRBV25-1 to TRBJ2-7; 7 positions match TRBD1. The CDR3 sequence is 14 residues long. Germline values: CDR1 MGHDK, CDR2 SYGVNS. Unmatched junction bases numbered 7, after V lost 6 bases and J lost 2 bases. CDR3: CASSTHGTAYEQYF. The CDR3 DNA reads as TGTGCCAGCAGCACCCACGGGACAGCCTACGAGCAGTACTTC.

The chain carries TRBV10-3 and TRBJ2-1; 11 bases match TRBD2. CDR1 and CDR2 (germline): ENHRY, SYGVKD. This CDR3 has 15 amino acids. Losses at the gene ends were 2 bases for V and 6 bases for J; bases not matched to a gene: 3. CDR3 sequence reads: CAISEGLAGGNEQFF. CDR3 bases: TGTGCCATCAGTGAGGGGCTAGCGGGGGGCAATGAGCAGTTCTTC.

The chain recombines TRBV25-1 with TRBJ1-3, with D maybe TRBD1 (5 bases). Trimming shortened V by 0 bases and J by 3 bases, and 15 bases separated the two germline ends. CDR1 and CDR2 from the germline V gene are MGHDK and SYGVNS. The CDR3 covers 17 residues. CDR3 DNA sequence: TGTGCCAGCAGTGAATATAGGGCCCGGGGCGGTGGAAACACCATATATTTT. Translating gives CASSEYRARGGGNTIYF.

V usage is TRBV12-3 or TRBV12-4 and J usage is TRBJ2-1, with 9 bases that match TRBD2. Losses at the gene ends were 8 bases for V and 4 bases for J; bases not matched to a gene: 6. The CDR3 spans 14 residues. The CDR3 sequence is CASALAGSYNEQFF. Written as DNA, the CDR3 is TGTGCCAGCGCCCTAGCGGGGTCTTACAATGAGCAGTTCTTC.